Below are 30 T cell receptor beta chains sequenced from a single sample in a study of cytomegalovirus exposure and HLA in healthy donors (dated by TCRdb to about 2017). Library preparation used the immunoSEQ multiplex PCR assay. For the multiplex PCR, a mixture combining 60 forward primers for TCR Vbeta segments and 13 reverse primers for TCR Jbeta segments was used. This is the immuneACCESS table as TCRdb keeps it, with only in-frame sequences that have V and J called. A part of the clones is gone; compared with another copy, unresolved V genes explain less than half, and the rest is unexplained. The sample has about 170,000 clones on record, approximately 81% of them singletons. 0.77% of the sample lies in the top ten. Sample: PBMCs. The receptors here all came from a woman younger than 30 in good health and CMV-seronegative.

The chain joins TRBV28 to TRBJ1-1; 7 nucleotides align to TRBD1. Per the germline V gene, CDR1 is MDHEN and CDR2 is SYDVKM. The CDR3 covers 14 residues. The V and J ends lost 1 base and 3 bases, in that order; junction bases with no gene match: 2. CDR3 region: CASSLYRGDTEAFF. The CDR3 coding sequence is TGTGCCAGCAGTTTATACAGGGGTGACACTGAAGCTTTCTTT.

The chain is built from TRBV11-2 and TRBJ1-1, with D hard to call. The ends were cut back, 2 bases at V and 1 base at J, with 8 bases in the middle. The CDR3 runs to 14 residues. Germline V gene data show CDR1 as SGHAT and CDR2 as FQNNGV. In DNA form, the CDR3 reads TGTGCCAGCAGCTTACCGGTGAGGAACACTGAAGCTTTCTTT. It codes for CASSLPVRNTEAFF. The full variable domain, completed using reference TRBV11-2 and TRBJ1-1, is EAGVAQSPRYKIIEKRQSVAFWCNPISGHATLYWYQQILGQGPKLLIQFQNNGVVDDSQLPKDRFSAERLKGVDSTLKIQPAKLEDSAVYLCASSLPVRNTEAFFGQGTRLTVV.

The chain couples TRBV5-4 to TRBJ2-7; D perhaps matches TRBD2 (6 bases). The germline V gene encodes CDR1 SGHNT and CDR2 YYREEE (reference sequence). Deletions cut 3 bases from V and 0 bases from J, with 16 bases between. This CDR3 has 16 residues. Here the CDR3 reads CASSSTGAGSSYEQYF. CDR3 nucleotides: TGTGCCAGCAGCTCTACCGGGGCGGGGAGCTCCTACGAGCAGTACTTC.

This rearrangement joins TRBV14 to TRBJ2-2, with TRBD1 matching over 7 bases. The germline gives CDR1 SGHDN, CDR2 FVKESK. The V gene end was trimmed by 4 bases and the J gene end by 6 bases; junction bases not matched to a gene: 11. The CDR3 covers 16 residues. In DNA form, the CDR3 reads TGTGCCAGCAGCCCTAACAGGGGTAGTGTGCCCGGGGAGCTGTTTTTT. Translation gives CASSPNRGSVPGELFF.

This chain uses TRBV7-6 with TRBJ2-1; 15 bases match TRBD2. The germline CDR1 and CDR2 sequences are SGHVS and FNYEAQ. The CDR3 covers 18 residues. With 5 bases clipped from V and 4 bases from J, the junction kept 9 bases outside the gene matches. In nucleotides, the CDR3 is TGTGCCAGCAGCGCGGGACTAGCGGGAGGACTCGGGTACAATGAGCAGTTCTTC. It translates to CASSAGLAGGLGYNEQFF.

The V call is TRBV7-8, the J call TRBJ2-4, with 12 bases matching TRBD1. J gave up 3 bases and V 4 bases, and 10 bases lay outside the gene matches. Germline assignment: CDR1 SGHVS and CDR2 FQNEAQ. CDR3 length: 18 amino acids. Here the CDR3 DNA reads TGTGCCAGCAGCTCCGGGACAGGGGGCGCGAGGATCAAAAACATTCAGTACTTC. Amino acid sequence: CASSSGTGGARIKNIQYF.

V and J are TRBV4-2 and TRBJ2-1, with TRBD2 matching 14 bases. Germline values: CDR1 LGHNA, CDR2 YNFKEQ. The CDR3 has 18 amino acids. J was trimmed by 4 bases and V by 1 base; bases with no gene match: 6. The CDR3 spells CASSQVQGLAGDYNEQFF. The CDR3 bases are TGTGCCAGCAGCCAAGTACAGGGACTAGCGGGAGATTACAATGAGCAGTTCTTC.

The CDR3 here is CASSTPVGRTDTQYF. DNA of the CDR3: TGTGCCAGTAGCACCCCCGTGGGGCGCACAGATACGCAGTATTTT. The chain uses TRBV19 and TRBJ2-3; possible D gene TRBD1, 5 bases. Germline V gene data show CDR1 as LNHDA and CDR2 as SQIVND (reference sequence). This CDR3 contains 15 residues. V shed 6 bases and J shed 1 base, with 14 bases lying between them.

The CDR3, as DNA: TGTGCCTGGACTCCCAGCGAGGTCCGAGGTCTCTATGGCTACACCTTC. Protein: CAWTPSEVRGLYGYTF. The chain combines TRBV30 with TRBJ1-2; D is ambiguous. The V and J ends lost 4 bases and 4 bases respectively, with 22 bases between them. Germline V gene lookup returns CDR1 GTSNPN and CDR2 SVGIG (reference sequence). This CDR3 is built from 16 residues.

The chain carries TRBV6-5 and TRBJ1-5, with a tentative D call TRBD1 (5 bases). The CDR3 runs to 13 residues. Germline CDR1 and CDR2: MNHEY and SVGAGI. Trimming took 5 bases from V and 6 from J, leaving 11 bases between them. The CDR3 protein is CASSVRVVQPQHF. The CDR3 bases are TGTGCCAGCAGTGTCAGGGTAGTTCAGCCCCAGCATTTT.

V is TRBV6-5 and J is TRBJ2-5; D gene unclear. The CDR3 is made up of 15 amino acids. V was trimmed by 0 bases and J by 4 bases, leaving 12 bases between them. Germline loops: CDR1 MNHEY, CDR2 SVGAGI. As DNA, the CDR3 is TGTGCCAGCAGTTACTCTCCACGGCGGATAGAGACCCAGTACTTC. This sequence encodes CASSYSPRRIETQYF.

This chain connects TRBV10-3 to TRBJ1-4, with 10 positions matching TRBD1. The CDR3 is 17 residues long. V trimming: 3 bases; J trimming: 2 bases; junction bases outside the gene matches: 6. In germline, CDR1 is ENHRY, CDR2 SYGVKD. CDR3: CAISDRGQGFTNEKLFF. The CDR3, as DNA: TGTGCCATCAGTGATCGGGGACAGGGGTTTACTAATGAAAAACTGTTTTTT.

The CDR3 sequence: CATAGGAGGEETQYF. The DNA for the CDR3 is TGCGCCACAGCAGGAGGAGCGGGGGGCGAGGAGACCCAGTACTTC. V gene TRBV5-1 combines with J gene TRBJ2-5, with 9 bases that match TRBD2. The trim removed 9 bases at V and 5 bases at J, leaving 14 bases unmatched. Looked up from germline, CDR1 is SGHRS and CDR2 is YFSETQ. The CDR3 is made up of 15 amino acids.

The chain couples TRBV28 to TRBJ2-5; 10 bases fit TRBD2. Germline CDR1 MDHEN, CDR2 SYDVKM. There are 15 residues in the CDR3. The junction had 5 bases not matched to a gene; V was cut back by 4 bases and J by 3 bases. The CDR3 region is CASSSPLAGKETQYF. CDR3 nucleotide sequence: TGTGCCAGCAGTTCCCCACTAGCGGGAAAAGAGACCCAGTACTTC.

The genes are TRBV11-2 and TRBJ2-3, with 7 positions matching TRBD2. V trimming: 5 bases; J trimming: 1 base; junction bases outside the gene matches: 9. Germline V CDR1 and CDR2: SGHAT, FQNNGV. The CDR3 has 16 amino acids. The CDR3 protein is CASSPRLTSGTDTQYF. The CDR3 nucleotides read TGTGCCAGCAGCCCGCGACTAACTAGCGGCACAGATACGCAGTATTTT.

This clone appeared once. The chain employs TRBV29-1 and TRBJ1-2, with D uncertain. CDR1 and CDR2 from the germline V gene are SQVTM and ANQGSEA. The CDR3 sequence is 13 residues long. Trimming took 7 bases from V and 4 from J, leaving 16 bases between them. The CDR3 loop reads CSAGGTPGYGYTF. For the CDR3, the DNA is TGCAGCGCCGGAGGCACCCCTGGCTATGGCTACACCTTC. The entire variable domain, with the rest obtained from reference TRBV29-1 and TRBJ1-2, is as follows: SAVISQKPSRDICQRGTSLTIQCQVDSQVTMMFWYRQQPGQSLTLIATANQGSEATYESGFVIDKFPISRPNLTFSTLTVSNMSPEDSSIYLCSAGGTPGYGYTFGSGTRLTVV.

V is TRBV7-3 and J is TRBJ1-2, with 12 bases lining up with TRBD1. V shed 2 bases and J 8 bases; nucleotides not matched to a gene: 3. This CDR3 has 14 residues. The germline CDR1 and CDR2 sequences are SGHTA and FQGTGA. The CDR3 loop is CASSLGTGGQGYTF. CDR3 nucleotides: TGTGCCAGCAGCTTAGGGACAGGGGGCCAGGGCTACACCTTC.

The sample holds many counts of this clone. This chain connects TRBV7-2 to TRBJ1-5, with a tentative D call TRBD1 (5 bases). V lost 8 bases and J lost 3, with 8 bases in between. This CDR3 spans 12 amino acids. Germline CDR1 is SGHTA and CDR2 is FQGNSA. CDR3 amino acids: CASGDYNQPQHF. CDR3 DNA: TGTGCCAGCGGGGACTACAATCAGCCCCAGCATTTT.

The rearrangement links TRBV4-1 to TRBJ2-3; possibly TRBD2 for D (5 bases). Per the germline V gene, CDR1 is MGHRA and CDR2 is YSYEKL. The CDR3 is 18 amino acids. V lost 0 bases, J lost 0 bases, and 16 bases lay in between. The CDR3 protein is CASSQDGQGRASTDTQYF. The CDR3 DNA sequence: TGCGCCAGCAGCCAAGATGGCCAAGGGCGGGCTAGCACAGATACGCAGTATTTT.

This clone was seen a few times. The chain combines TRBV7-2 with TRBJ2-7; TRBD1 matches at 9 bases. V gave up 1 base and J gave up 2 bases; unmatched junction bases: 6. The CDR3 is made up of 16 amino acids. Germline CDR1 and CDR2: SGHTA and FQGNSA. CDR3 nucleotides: TGTGCCAGCAGCTTAGGATCGCACAGGGGGCCCTACGAGCAGTACTTC. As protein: CASSLGSHRGPYEQYF.

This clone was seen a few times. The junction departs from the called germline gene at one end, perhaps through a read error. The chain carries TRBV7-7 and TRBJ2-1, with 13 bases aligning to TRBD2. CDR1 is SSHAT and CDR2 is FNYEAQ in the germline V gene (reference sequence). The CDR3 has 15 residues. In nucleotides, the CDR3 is TGTGCTAGCAGCAAACTAGCGGGAGGGCCAAATGAGCAGTTCTTC. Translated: CASSKLAGGPNEQFF.

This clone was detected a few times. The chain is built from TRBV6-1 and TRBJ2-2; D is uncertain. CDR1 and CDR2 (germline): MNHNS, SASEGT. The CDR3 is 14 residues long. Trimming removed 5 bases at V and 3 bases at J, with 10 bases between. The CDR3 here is CASSRERYTGELFF. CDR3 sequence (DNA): TGTGCCAGCAGTCGAGAGCGTTACACCGGGGAGCTGTTTTTT.

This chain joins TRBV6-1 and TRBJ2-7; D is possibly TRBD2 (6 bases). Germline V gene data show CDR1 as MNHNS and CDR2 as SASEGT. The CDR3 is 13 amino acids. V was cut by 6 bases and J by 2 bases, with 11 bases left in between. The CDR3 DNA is TGTGCCAGCAGAAGGACTACCACCTACGAGCAGTACTTC. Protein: CASRRTTTYEQYF.

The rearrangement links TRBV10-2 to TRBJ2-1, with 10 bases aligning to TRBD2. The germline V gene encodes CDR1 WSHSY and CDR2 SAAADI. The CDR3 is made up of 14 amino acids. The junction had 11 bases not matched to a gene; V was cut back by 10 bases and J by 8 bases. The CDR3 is CATTGTSEDDEQFF. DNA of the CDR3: TGCGCCACCACCGGGACTAGCGAAGATGATGAGCAGTTCTTC.

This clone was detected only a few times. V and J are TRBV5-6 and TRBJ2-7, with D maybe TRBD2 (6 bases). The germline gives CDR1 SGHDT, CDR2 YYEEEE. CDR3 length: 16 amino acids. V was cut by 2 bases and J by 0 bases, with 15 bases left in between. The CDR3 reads CASSFLPAGSSYEQYF. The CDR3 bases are TGTGCCAGCAGCTTCCTGCCTGCGGGAAGCTCCTACGAGCAGTACTTC.

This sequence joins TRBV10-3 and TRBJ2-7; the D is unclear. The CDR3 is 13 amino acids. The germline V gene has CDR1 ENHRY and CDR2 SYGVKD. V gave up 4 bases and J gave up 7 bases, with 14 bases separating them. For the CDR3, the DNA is TGTGCCATCAGTGCGTACAACCTTTGGGAGCAGTACTTC. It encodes CAISAYNLWEQYF.

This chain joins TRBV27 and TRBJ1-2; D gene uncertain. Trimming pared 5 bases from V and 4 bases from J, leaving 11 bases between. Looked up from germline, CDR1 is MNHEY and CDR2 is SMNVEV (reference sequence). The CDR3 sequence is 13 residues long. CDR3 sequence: CASSPQITYGYTF. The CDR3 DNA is TGTGCCAGCAGTCCACAGATTACCTATGGCTACACCTTC.

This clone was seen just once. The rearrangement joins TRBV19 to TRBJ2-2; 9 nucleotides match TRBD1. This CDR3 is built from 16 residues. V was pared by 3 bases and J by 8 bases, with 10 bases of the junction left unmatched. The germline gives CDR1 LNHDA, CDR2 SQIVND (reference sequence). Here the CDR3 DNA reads TGTGCCAGTAGTATTCGATGGGGACAGGGTCTTGGGGAGCTGTTTTTT. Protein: CASSIRWGQGLGELFF.

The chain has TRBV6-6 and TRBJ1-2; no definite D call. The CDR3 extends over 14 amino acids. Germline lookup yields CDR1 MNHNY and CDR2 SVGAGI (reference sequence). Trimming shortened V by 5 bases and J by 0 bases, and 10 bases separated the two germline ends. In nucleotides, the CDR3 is TGTGCCAGCAGTCAACGCCAGGCTAACTATGGCTACACCTTC. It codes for CASSQRQANYGYTF.

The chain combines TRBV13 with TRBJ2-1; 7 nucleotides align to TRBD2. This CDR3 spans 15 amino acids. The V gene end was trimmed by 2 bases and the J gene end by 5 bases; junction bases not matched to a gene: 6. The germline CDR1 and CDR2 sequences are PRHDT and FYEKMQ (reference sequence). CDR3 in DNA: TGTGCCAGCAGCTTACTTCCTAGCGGCCACAATGAGCAGTTCTTC. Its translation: CASSLLPSGHNEQFF.